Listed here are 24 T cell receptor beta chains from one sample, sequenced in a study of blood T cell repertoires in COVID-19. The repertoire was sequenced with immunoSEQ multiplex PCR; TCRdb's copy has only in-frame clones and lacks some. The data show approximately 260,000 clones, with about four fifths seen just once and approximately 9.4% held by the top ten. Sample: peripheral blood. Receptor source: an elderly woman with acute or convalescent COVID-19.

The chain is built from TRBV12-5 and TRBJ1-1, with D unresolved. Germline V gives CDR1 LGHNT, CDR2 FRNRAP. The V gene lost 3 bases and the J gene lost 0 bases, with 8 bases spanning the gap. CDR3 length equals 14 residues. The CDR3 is CASGFGILNTEAFF. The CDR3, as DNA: TGTGCTAGTGGTTTCGGGATTTTGAACACTGAAGCTTTCTTT.

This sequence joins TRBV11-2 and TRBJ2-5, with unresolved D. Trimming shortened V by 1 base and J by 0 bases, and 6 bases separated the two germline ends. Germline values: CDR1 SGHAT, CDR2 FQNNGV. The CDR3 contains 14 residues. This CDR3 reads CASSLVGNQETQYF. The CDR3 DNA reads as TGTGCCAGCAGCTTAGTGGGCAACCAAGAGACCCAGTACTTC.

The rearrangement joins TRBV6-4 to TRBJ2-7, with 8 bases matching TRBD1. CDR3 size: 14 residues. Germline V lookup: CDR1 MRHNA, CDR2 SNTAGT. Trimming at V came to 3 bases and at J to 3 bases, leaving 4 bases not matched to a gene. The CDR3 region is CASSDGQGRYEQYF. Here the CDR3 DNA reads TGTGCCAGCAGTGATGGACAGGGACGCTACGAGCAGTACTTC.

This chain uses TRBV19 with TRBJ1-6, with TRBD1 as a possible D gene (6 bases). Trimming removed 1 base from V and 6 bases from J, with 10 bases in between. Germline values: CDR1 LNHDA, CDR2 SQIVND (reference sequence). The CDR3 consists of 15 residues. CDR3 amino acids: CASSIATGGNSPLHF. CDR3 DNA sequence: TGTGCCAGTAGTATAGCGACAGGCGGTAATTCACCCCTCCACTTT.

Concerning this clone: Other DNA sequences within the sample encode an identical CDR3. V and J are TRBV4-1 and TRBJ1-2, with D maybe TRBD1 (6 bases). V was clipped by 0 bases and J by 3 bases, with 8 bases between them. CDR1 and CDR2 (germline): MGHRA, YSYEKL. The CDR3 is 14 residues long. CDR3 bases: TGCGCCAGCAGCCAAGAGACAGGTGACTATGGCTACACCTTC. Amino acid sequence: CASSQETGDYGYTF.

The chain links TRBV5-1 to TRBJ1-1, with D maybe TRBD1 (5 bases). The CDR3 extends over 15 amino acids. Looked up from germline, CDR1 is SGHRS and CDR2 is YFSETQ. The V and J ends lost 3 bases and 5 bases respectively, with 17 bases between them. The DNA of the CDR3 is TGCGCCAGCAGCTCCCCGGGGGACCTTGAGACTGAAGCTTTCTTT. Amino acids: CASSSPGDLETEAFF.

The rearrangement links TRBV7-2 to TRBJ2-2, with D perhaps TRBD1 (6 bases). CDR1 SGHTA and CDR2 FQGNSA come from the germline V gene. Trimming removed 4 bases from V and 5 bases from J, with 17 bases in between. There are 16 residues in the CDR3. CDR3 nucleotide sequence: TGTGCCAGCAGCTCCCGGCAGGGGAGTAATACCGGGGAGCTGTTTTTT. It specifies CASSSRQGSNTGELFF.

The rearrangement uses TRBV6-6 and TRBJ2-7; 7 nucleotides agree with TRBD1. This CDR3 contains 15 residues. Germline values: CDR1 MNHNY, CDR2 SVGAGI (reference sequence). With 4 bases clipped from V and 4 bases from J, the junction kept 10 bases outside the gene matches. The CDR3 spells CASSSPRDSKYEQYF. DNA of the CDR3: TGTGCCAGCAGTTCACCTAGGGACAGCAAGTACGAGCAGTACTTC.

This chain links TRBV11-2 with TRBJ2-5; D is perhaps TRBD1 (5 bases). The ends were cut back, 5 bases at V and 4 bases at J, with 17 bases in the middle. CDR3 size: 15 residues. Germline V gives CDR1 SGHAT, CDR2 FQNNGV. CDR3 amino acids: CASSLFRRVGETQYF. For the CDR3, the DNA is TGTGCCAGCAGCCTGTTCCGCAGGGTTGGAGAGACCCAGTACTTC.

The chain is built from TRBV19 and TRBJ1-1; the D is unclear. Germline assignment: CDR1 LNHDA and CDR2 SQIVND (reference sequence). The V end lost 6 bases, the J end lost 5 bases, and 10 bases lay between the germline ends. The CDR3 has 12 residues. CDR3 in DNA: TGTGCCAGTAGCTCGACCGGGACTGAAGCTTTCTTT. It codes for CASSSTGTEAFF.

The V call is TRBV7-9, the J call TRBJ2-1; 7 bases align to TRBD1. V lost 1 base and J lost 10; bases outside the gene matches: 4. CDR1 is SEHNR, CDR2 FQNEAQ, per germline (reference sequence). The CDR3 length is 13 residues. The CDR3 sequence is CASSLEGAREQFF. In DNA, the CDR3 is TGTGCCAGCAGCTTAGAGGGGGCCCGGGAGCAGTTCTTC.

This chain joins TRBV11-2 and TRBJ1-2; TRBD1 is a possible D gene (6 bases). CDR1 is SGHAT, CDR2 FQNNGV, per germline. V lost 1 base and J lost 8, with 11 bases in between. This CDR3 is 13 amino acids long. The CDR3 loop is CASSLAGAQGYTF. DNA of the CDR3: TGTGCCAGCAGCTTAGCAGGGGCACAAGGCTACACCTTC.

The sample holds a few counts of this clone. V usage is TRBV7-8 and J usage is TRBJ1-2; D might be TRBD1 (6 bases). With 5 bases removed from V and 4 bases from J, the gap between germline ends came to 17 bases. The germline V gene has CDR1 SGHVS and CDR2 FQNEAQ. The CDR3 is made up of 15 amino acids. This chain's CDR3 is CASSPRTEMSYGYTF. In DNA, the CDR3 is TGTGCCAGCAGCCCCAGGACAGAAATGAGCTATGGCTACACCTTC.

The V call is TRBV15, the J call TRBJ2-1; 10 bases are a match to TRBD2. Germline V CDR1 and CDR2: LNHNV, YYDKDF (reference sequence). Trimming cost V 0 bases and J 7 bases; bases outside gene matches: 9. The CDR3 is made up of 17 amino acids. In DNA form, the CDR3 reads TGTGCCACCAGCAGAGAGTTCCAGCGGGGGGGCCAGAATGAGCAGTTCTTC. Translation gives CATSREFQRGGQNEQFF.

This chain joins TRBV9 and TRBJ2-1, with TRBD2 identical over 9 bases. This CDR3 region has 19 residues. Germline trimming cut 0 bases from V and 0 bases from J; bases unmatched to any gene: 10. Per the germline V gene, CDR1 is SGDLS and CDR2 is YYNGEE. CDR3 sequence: CASSVAASGDASSYNEQFF. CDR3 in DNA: TGTGCCAGCAGCGTAGCGGCTAGCGGGGATGCGAGCTCCTACAATGAGCAGTTCTTC.

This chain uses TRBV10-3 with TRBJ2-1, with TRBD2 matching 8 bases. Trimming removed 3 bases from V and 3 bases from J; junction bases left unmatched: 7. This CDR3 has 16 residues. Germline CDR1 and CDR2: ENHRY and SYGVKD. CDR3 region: CAISDAGGLLYNEQFF. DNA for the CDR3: TGTGCCATCAGTGACGCGGGGGGCCTACTCTACAATGAGCAGTTCTTC.

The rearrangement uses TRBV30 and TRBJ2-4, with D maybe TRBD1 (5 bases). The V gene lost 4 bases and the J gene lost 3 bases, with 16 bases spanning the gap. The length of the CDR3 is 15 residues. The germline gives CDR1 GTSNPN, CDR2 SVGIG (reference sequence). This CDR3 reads CAWKDTLGNKNIQYF. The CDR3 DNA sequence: TGTGCCTGGAAGGACACGCTTGGGAACAAAAACATTCAGTACTTC.

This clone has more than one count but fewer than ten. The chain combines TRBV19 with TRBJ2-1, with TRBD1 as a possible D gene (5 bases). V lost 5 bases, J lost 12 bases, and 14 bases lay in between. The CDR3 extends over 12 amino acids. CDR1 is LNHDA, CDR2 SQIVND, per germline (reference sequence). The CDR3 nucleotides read TGTGCCAGTAGTGTCCGCCGTGGGGCGCAGTTCTTC. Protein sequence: CASSVRRGAQFF.

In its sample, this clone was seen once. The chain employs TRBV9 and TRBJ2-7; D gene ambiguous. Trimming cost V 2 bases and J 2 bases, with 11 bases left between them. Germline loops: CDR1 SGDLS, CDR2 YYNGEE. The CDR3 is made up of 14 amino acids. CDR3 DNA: TGTGCCAGCAGCGTCGGTCGGGTCCCCTACGAGCAGTACTTC. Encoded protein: CASSVGRVPYEQYF.

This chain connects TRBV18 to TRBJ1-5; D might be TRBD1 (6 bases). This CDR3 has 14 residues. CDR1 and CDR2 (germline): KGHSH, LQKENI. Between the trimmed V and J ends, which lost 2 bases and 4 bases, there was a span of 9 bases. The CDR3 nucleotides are TGTGCCAGCTCACCAGCACAGGGAAATCAGCCCCAGCATTTT. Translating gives CASSPAQGNQPQHF.

The CDR3 spells CASSLGTAQETQYF. The CDR3 DNA reads as TGTGCCAGCAGCTTGGGGACAGCACAAGAGACCCAGTACTTC. The chain couples TRBV5-6 to TRBJ2-5, with D possibly being TRBD1 (6 bases). The CDR3 is 14 amino acids. The ends were cut back, 0 bases at V and 2 bases at J, with 8 bases in the middle. Germline CDR1 reads SGHDT; CDR2 reads YYEEEE.

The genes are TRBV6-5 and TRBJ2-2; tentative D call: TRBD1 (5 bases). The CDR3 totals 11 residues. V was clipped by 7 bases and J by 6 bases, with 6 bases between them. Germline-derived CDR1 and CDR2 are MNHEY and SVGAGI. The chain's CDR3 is CASIGAGELFF. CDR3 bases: TGTGCCAGCATAGGGGCCGGGGAGCTGTTTTTT.

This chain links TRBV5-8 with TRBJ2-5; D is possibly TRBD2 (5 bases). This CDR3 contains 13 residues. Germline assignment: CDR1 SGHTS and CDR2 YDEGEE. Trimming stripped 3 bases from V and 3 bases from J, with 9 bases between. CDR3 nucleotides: TGTGCCAGCAGCTACGACGGGGAAGAGACCCAGTACTTC. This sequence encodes CASSYDGEETQYF.

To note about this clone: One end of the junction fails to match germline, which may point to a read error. The CDR3 nucleotides are TGTGCCAGCTCACCACCGGGGGCTGCGACCCTCGGATTT. Protein sequence: CASSPPGAATLGF. The V gene is TRBV18, the J gene TRBJ1-3; D perhaps matches TRBD1 (6 bases). CDR3 size: 13 residues. Germline-derived CDR1 and CDR2 are KGHSH and LQKENI.